This TCR beta chain emerged from a study of blood T cell repertoires in COVID-19. Study background: Samples taken during acute and convalescent COVID-19 were collected in the United States, Italy and Spain. T cells, B-cell-depleted T cells, or PBMCs supplied cDNA or gDNA.

Trimming stripped 5 bases from V and 1 base from J, with 11 bases between. This CDR3 spans 14 amino acids. In germline, CDR1 is MNHEY, CDR2 SMNVEV (reference sequence). In the original analysis: Quantification of nucleated cells was approximated via reference gene primer amplification. Sequencing was performed with immunoSEQ multiplex PCR; in TCRdb, only in-frame clones are kept and a portion is missing. V, J and clone size derive from that table, while D and trimming were established from the DNA sequence. This sample has some 76,000 clones; over 75% occur once, and the top ten carry just over 5%. The receptor's source is a woman aged 18-29 years with acute or convalescent COVID-19. V usage is TRBV27 and J usage is TRBJ1-1; a weak D match, TRBD1 (6 bases). Sequencing was done on a sample of peripheral blood. Written as DNA, the CDR3 is TGTGCCAGCAGTAACCCGGACAGGAACACTGAAGCTTTCTTT. Its translation: CASSNPDRNTEAFF.